These 28 T cell receptor beta chains came from one sample sequenced in a study of blood T cell repertoires in COVID-19. The method was immunoSEQ multiplex PCR; TCRdb's version includes in-frame clones alone and lacks a portion of them. The sample gives approximately 260,000 clones, approximately 89% of which show up once; more than 1.5% is in the top ten. The sequenced material came from PBMCs or T cells enriched from blood (not recorded which). Every receptor here comes from a woman aged 60-70 years who had recovered from COVID-19.

This chain joins TRBV5-1 and TRBJ2-7; TRBD1 might be the D (5 bases). This CDR3 is built from 16 residues. V was pared by 0 bases and J by 2 bases, with 15 bases between. Germline assignment: CDR1 SGHRS and CDR2 YFSETQ. As DNA, the CDR3 is TGCGCCAGCAGCTTGGCCGTAATAGACAGTACCTACGAGCAGTACTTC. Its translation is CASSLAVIDSTYEQYF.

The chain joins TRBV4-1 to TRBJ2-1; 11 nucleotides match TRBD2. Germline lookup yields CDR1 MGHRA and CDR2 YSYEKL. The CDR3 is 16 amino acids. The V segment lost 4 bases and the J segment 0 bases; nucleotides outside the gene matches: 2. The CDR3 region has the DNA TGCGCCAGCAGCCGAGGACTAGCGGGCTCCTACAATGAGCAGTTCTTC. It translates to CASSRGLAGSYNEQFF.

The chain couples TRBV6-5 to TRBJ1-2; tentative D call: TRBD1 (6 bases). This CDR3 spans 13 amino acids. Per germline, CDR1 MNHEY and CDR2 SVGAGI. V was shortened by 2 bases and J by 8 bases, with 12 bases between the two germline ends. CDR3 DNA: TGTGCCAGCAGTTACCAGGGGAAGGGGGGCTACACCTTC. Translating it yields CASSYQGKGGYTF.

This chain joins TRBV6-5 and TRBJ1-1; D is perhaps TRBD1 (5 bases). The germline V gene encodes CDR1 MNHEY and CDR2 SVGAGI. The CDR3 is made up of 15 amino acids. V shed 5 bases and J shed 1 base, with 14 bases lying between them. The CDR3 coding sequence is TGTGCCAGCAGTAGGAGGGCAGGGCAGAACACTGAAGCTTTCTTT. Its protein product is CASSRRAGQNTEAFF.

The CDR3 bases are TGCGCCAGCAGTGGTCGGGGACACGGTACCTACAATGAGCAGTTCTTC. It codes for CASSGRGHGTYNEQFF. J is TRBJ2-1 and V is TRBV10-1, with TRBD1 as a possible D gene (6 bases). V was clipped by 4 bases and J by 2 bases, with 15 bases between them. CDR3 length: 16 amino acids. Germline V lookup: CDR1 WNHNN, CDR2 SYGVQD (reference sequence).

This sequence joins TRBV10-3 and TRBJ2-1; a possible D gene is TRBD1 (5 bases). This CDR3 contains 15 residues. Germline loops: CDR1 ENHRY, CDR2 SYGVKD. Trimming took 5 bases from V and 7 from J, leaving 18 bases between them. CDR3 coding DNA: TGTGCCATCAGTCTAGGGGCAGGGAATAGGAATGAGCAGTTCTTC. Translating it yields CAISLGAGNRNEQFF.

This chain joins TRBV6-5 and TRBJ1-1; TRBD1 matches at 8 bases. The CDR3 is made up of 14 amino acids. Trimming took 6 bases from V and 4 from J; bases not matched to a gene: 7. CDR1 and CDR2 (germline): MNHEY, SVGAGI. This CDR3 is CASRSGGAGTEAFF. In DNA form, the CDR3 reads TGTGCCAGCAGGTCAGGGGGCGCGGGCACTGAAGCTTTCTTT.

This chain uses TRBV5-4 with TRBJ1-1; TRBD1 matches at 7 bases. The germline V gene encodes CDR1 SGHNT and CDR2 YYREEE (reference sequence). V shed 4 bases, J shed 2 bases, and the junction held 8 bases outside the gene matches. This CDR3 is built from 15 residues. CDR3 loop: CASSPRQGTNTEAFF. The CDR3 DNA sequence: TGTGCCAGCAGCCCAAGACAGGGTACAAACACTGAAGCTTTCTTT. Full variable domain (outside the CDR3, taken from reference TRBV5-4 and TRBJ1-1): ETGVTQSPTHLIKTRGQQVTLRCSSQSGHNTVSWYQQALGQGPQFIFQYYREEENGRGNFPPRFSGLQFPNYSSELNVNALELDDSALYLCASSPRQGTNTEAFFGQGTRLTVV.

This clone was recorded once. The chain employs TRBV19 and TRBJ2-5; 11 bases line up with TRBD1. Trimming took 3 bases from V and 5 from J; bases not matched to a gene: 8. CDR3 length: 16 amino acids. The germline V gene has CDR1 LNHDA and CDR2 SQIVND (reference sequence). The CDR3 nucleotides read TGTGCCAGTAGTATCCAAGGACAGGGGGCATGGGAGACCCAGTACTTC. This sequence encodes CASSIQGQGAWETQYF.

The chain links TRBV28 to TRBJ1-5; no reliable D call. Germline-derived CDR1 and CDR2 are MDHEN and SYDVKM. The CDR3 consists of 13 residues. V was shortened by 3 bases and J by 8 bases, with 11 bases between the two germline ends. The CDR3 coding sequence is TGTGCCAGCAGTTTGGCTCATCGGGAGCCCCAGCATTTT. The encoded protein is CASSLAHREPQHF.

This chain joins TRBV9 and TRBJ2-1, with D uncertain. Germline loops: CDR1 SGDLS, CDR2 YYNGEE. V shed 2 bases and J shed 4 bases, with 4 bases lying between them. The CDR3 consists of 12 residues. This chain's CDR3 is CASSVLYNEQFF. The CDR3 DNA reads as TGTGCCAGCAGCGTCCTTTACAATGAGCAGTTCTTC.

V usage is TRBV9 and J usage is TRBJ2-1; 11 bases fit TRBD2. The length of the CDR3 is 16 residues. V was pared by 3 bases and J by 3 bases, with 5 bases of the junction left unmatched. CDR1 and CDR2 (germline): SGDLS, YYNGEE. Written as DNA, the CDR3 is TGTGCCAGCAGCGACTTCGGGACTAGCGGCTACAATGAGCAGTTCTTC. It yields the protein CASSDFGTSGYNEQFF.

The chain uses TRBV5-1 and TRBJ2-7, with D perhaps matching TRBD1 (5 bases). Trimming shortened V by 4 bases and J by 3 bases, and 14 bases separated the two germline ends. The germline gives CDR1 SGHRS, CDR2 YFSETQ. This CDR3 comprises 14 residues. CDR3 DNA sequence: TGCGCCAGCAGCATATCGACAGAGGACTACGAGCAGTACTTC. This encodes CASSISTEDYEQYF.

This rearrangement joins TRBV18 to TRBJ1-2; 8 bases line up with TRBD1. Germline CDR1 and CDR2: KGHSH and LQKENI. With 5 bases clipped from V and 7 bases from J, the junction kept 6 bases outside the gene matches. The CDR3 runs 13 residues. This CDR3 reads CASSIGQGGGYTF. The CDR3 DNA sequence: TGTGCCAGCTCAATAGGACAGGGAGGTGGCTACACCTTC.

CDR3 nucleotide sequence: TGTGCCAGCAGCCAAGCCGCAGGCTCTGGGGCCAACGTCCTGACTTTC. Amino acids: CASSQAAGSGANVLTF. V gene TRBV3-1 (or the pseudogene TRBV3-2) combines with J gene TRBJ2-6; D unclear. Germline V gene lookup returns CDR1 LGHDT and CDR2 YNNKEL (reference sequence). V was pared by 1 base and J by 0 bases, with 7 bases between. This CDR3 spans 16 amino acids.

The chain employs TRBV18 and TRBJ1-4; 7 bases map to TRBD1. The length of the CDR3 is 15 residues. Germline V gene data show CDR1 as KGHSH and CDR2 as LQKENI. The junction had 4 bases not matched to a gene; V was cut back by 4 bases and J by 2 bases. CDR3 residues: CASSLQGQTNEKLFF. The CDR3 DNA is TGTGCCAGCTCACTCCAGGGACAGACTAATGAAAAACTGTTTTTT.

This clone appeared a few times. The rearrangement links TRBV3-1 (or the pseudogene TRBV3-2) to TRBJ2-3; no definite D call. CDR1 is LGHDT, CDR2 YNNKEL, per germline (reference sequence). The ends were cut back, 4 bases at V and 4 bases at J, with 15 bases in the middle. The CDR3 length is 15 residues. CDR3 sequence (DNA): TGTGCCAGCAGCCCCGACACCGTAACTCCAGATACGCAGTATTTT. Its protein product is CASSPDTVTPDTQYF.

This sequence joins TRBV5-1 and TRBJ1-1; 9 bases agree with TRBD1. Trimming at V came to 8 bases and at J to 0 bases, leaving 11 bases not matched to a gene. The CDR3 totals 16 residues. CDR1 and CDR2 (germline): SGHRS, YFSETQ. CDR3 in DNA: TGCGCCAGTCACCGACCCGGACAGGGGATGAACACTGAAGCTTTCTTT. Encoded protein: CASHRPGQGMNTEAFF.

The V gene is TRBV19, the J gene TRBJ2-2; tentatively, D is TRBD1 (7 bases). Germline CDR1 and CDR2: LNHDA and SQIVND (reference sequence). The CDR3 covers 17 residues. Trimming removed 1 base from V and 7 bases from J, with 19 bases in between. The chain's CDR3 is CASSIVGGTVQSGELFF. For the CDR3, the DNA is TGTGCCAGTAGTATAGTTGGCGGGACAGTTCAAAGCGGGGAGCTGTTTTTT. The whole variable domain, remainder taken from reference TRBV19 and TRBJ2-2, is DGGITQSPKYLFRKEGQNVTLSCEQNLNHDAMYWYRQDPGQGLRLIYYSQIVNDFQKGDIAEGYSVSREKKESFPLTVTSAQKNPTAFYLCASSIVGGTVQSGELFFGEGSRLTVL.

The chain combines TRBV10-1 with TRBJ2-7; D is uncertain. CDR1 WNHNN and CDR2 SYGVQD come from the germline V gene (reference sequence). This CDR3 is 12 amino acids long. Trimming removed 8 bases from V and 0 bases from J, with 8 bases in between. The CDR3 is CASLTNSYEQYF. CDR3 DNA: TGCGCCAGCCTAACTAACTCCTACGAGCAGTACTTC.

The chain is built from TRBV5-1 and TRBJ2-2; D is undetermined. The germline V and J ends were trimmed by 5 bases and 0 bases, with 11 bases remaining between them. CDR1 and CDR2 (germline): SGHRS, YFSETQ. The CDR3 length is 15 residues. CDR3 region: CASSKSSSNTGELFF. The DNA for the CDR3 is TGCGCCAGCAGTAAGAGCTCCTCGAACACCGGGGAGCTGTTTTTT.

The V and J genes are TRBV13 and TRBJ2-2; 7 bases fit TRBD1. The trim removed 5 bases at V and 2 bases at J, leaving 20 bases unmatched. The germline V gene has CDR1 PRHDT and CDR2 FYEKMQ (reference sequence). CDR3 length equals 20 residues. CDR3 loop: CASSRYRQGKALRNTGELFF. The CDR3 bases are TGTGCCAGCAGCCGATACCGACAGGGAAAGGCACTGCGTAACACCGGGGAGCTGTTTTTT.

The chain uses TRBV9 and TRBJ2-1; a possible D gene is TRBD1 (5 bases). The germline V gene encodes CDR1 SGDLS and CDR2 YYNGEE. The CDR3 sequence is 12 residues long. Between the trimmed V and J ends, which lost 0 bases and 7 bases, there was a span of 5 bases. The CDR3 DNA sequence: TGTGCCAGCAGCGTAGGACAGAATGAGCAGTTCTTC. Its protein is CASSVGQNEQFF.

This clone turned up a few times. The chain recombines TRBV29-1 with TRBJ2-7; D gene uncertain. Trimming took off 6 bases at V and 0 bases at J, with 18 bases between the two ends. Per germline, CDR1 SQVTM and CDR2 ANQGSEA. This CDR3 spans 15 amino acids. The chain's CDR3 is CSVVLPRMRSYEQYF. The CDR3 DNA reads as TGCAGCGTCGTTCTACCCAGGATGCGCTCCTACGAGCAGTACTTC.

This clone was found once. As DNA, the CDR3 is TGTGCCAGCACCCGAGAAGTGACCGGGGAGCTGTTTTTT. This sequence encodes CASTREVTGELFF. The chain has TRBV7-9 and TRBJ2-2, with D uncertain. CDR3 length: 13 residues. V was clipped by 7 bases and J by 5 bases, with 11 bases between them. Germline CDR1 and CDR2: SEHNR and FQNEAQ (reference sequence).

V and J are TRBV5-1 and TRBJ1-3; maybe TRBD1 (5 bases). Germline V gene data show CDR1 as SGHRS and CDR2 as YFSETQ. CDR3 length equals 13 residues. The germline V and J ends were trimmed by 2 bases and 6 bases, with 9 bases remaining between them. The CDR3 sequence is CASSFWGENTIYF. CDR3 nucleotides: TGCGCCAGCAGCTTTTGGGGGGAAAACACCATATATTTT.

This chain connects TRBV12-3 or TRBV12-4 to TRBJ1-5; 9 bases are a match to TRBD1. The CDR3 has 13 amino acids. J gave up 4 bases and V 6 bases, and 1 base lay outside the gene matches. The CDR3 bases are TGTGCCAGCAGCGGACAGGGGAATCAGCCCCAGCATTTT. Translation: CASSGQGNQPQHF.

The chain has TRBV28 and TRBJ2-1, with 10 bases matching TRBD2. Looked up from germline, CDR1 is MDHEN and CDR2 is SYDVKM. V was pared by 5 bases and J by 6 bases, with 4 bases of the junction left unmatched. The CDR3 is made up of 14 amino acids. The CDR3 reads CASSKGLALNEQFF. CDR3 nucleotides: TGTGCCAGCAGTAAGGGACTAGCGCTCAATGAGCAGTTCTTC.